This T cell receptor (beta chain) was sequenced during a study of identifying expanded T cells in peripheral blood. Clones were read by immunoSEQ multiplex PCR, and TCRdb kept only the in-frame ones, dropping some. This table holds around 100,000 clones, roughly 88% found once. The CDR3 sequence is 15 residues long. The germline gives CDR1 KGHSH, CDR2 LQKENI. Trimming shortened V by 2 bases and J by 6 bases, and 14 bases separated the two germline ends. The clonotype originates from a person between 18 and 69 years old in good health. The chain has TRBV18 and TRBJ1-3; D unresolved. The sequenced material came from blood. The chain's CDR3 is CASSPIPRGENTIYF. The CDR3 DNA is TGTGCCAGCTCACCAATTCCCCGGGGAGAAAACACCATATATTTT.